This is a list of T cell receptor beta chains from one sample in a study of response to subunit inactivated influenza vaccine. TCRdb independently ran MiXCR on the RT-PCR reads; one entry per CDR3 protein. The sample has roughly 500,000 distinct CDR3 sequences, over 25% seen once. The input for sequencing was CD4+ T cells sorted from PBMCs, taken about 5 days after vaccination. The origin of the receptors is a man aged 50-59 years who received an inactivated influenza vaccine. CDR3s include the opening cysteine and the closing phenylalanine or tryptophan. The D gene is left open where the match is weak. Size values are once, few and many counts, or a class for expanded clones, and some rows have none.

>.|TRBJ1-1|TRBV5-1|.
CASSPTAANEAFF
TGCGCCAGCAGCCCAACTGCCGCAAACGAAGCTTTCTTT
>.|TRBJ1-6|TRBV9|.
CASSVAGSNSPLHF
TGTGCCAGCAGCGTAGCTGGGAGTAATTCACCCCTCCACTTT
>TRBD2|TRBJ2-4|TRBV6-2/TRBV6-3|.
CASRLFREGNIQYF
TGTGCCAGCAGGCTATTCCGGGAGGGAAACATTCAGTACTTC
>TRBD2|TRBJ2-7|TRBV10-3|few
CASSGAENEQYF
TGTGCCTCCAGCGGGGCCGAAAACGAGCAGTACTTC
>TRBD2|TRBJ2-1|TRBV10-3|.
CATRQGTSGIYNEQFF
TGTGCCACCCGACAGGGGACTAGCGGGATCTACAATGAGCAGTTCTTC
>.|TRBJ1-1|TRBV9|few
CASSGSDRRTEAFF
TGTGCCAGCAGCGGCAGCGACAGGCGAACTGAAGCTTTCTTT
>.|TRBJ2-2|TRBV24-1|.
CATSDFGSGHGELFF
TGTGCCACCAGTGATTTCGGAAGCGGTCACGGGGAGCTGTTTTTT
>TRBD1|TRBJ2-2|TRBV5-6|few
CASRPGQWTGELFF
TGTGCCAGCAGACCGGGACAGTGGACCGGGGAGCTGTTTTTT
>.|TRBJ2-5|TRBV15|.
CATSIVGSQETQYF
TGTGCCACCAGCATTGTGGGCAGCCAAGAGACCCAGTACTTC
>.|TRBJ2-1|TRBV24-1|.
CATSRGSSYNEQFF
TGTGCCACCTCGAGAGGGAGCTCCTACAATGAGCAGTTCTTC
>.|TRBJ2-1|TRBV11-3|.
CASSGEENEQFF
TGTGCCAGCAGCGGGGAGGAGAATGAGCAGTTCTTC
>.|TRBJ2-7|TRBV6-2/TRBV6-3|.
CASSYSPGTYEQYF
TGTGCCAGCAGTTACTCGCCAGGGACCTACGAGCAGTACTTC
>TRBD1|TRBJ2-7|TRBV18|few
CASSLDRAVYEQYF
TGTGCCAGCTCACTCGACAGGGCGGTTTACGAGCAGTACTTC
>TRBD1|TRBJ1-2|TRBV6-2/TRBV6-3|.
CASWGTGGFGYTF
TGTGCCAGCTGGGGGACAGGGGGATTCGGCTACACCTTC
>.|TRBJ1-5|TRBV7-2|.
CASSFWGEEYQPQHF
TGTGCCAGCAGCTTTTGGGGGGAGGAGTATCAGCCCCAGCATTTT
>.|TRBJ1-3|TRBV7-2|.
CASSFQGRGNTIYF
TGTGCCAGCAGCTTCCAGGGTCGTGGAAACACCATATATTTT
>.|TRBJ1-5|TRBV7-2|.
CASSLWGGRSNQPQHF
TGTGCCAGCAGTTTATGGGGGGGGCGTAGCAATCAGCCCCAGCATTTT
>.|TRBJ2-1|TRBV5-1|.
CASSLEVVGSSYNEQFF
TGCGCCAGCAGCTTGGAGGTTGTCGGGAGCTCCTACAATGAGCAGTTCTTC
>.|TRBJ2-5|TRBV6-5|.
CASRGTQETQYF
TGTGCCAGCCGGGGTACACAAGAGACCCAGTACTTC
>.|TRBJ2-2|TRBV12-3/TRBV12-4|.
CASSSWPVGELFF
TGTGCCAGCAGTTCATGGCCAGTCGGGGAGCTGTTTTTT
>.|TRBJ2-1|TRBV20-1|.
CSAIPPLPWGYNEQFF
TGCAGTGCTATCCCTCCACTCCCGTGGGGCTACAATGAGCAGTTCTTC
>TRBD2|TRBJ2-7|TRBV6-2/TRBV6-3|.
CASSFGRTSAEQYF
TGTGCCAGCAGTTTTGGTAGGACTAGCGCCGAGCAGTACTTC
>TRBD1|TRBJ2-1|TRBV5-6|.
CASSLSTGMFF
TGTGCCAGCAGCTTGTCGACAGGGATGTTCTTC
>.|TRBJ1-1|TRBV12-3/TRBV12-4|.
CASSPRGTAFF
TGTGCCAGCAGCCCTCGAGGAACGGCTTTCTTT
>.|TRBJ1-5|TRBV7-2|.
CASSRDAAPQHF
TGTGCCAGCAGCCGGGACGCGGCGCCCCAGCATTTT
>TRBD1|TRBJ2-2|TRBV12-3/TRBV12-4|.
CASRLQGDTGELFF
TGTGCCAGCAGACTTCAGGGGGACACCGGGGAGCTGTTTTTT
>.|TRBJ1-1|TRBV12-3/TRBV12-4|few
CASNFDDKAEAFF
TGTGCCAGCAACTTCGACGATAAGGCTGAAGCTTTCTTT
>.|TRBJ1-1|TRBV3-1|few
CASSPLGRYTEAFF
TGTGCCAGCAGCCCTTTAGGACGGTACACTGAAGCTTTCTTT
>TRBD1|TRBJ2-7|TRBV30|.
CAATARDSVYEQYF
TGTGCCGCCACCGCCCGGGACAGCGTCTACGAGCAGTACTTC
>TRBD2|TRBJ2-3|TRBV5-1|many
CASSSISGGGTDTQYF
TGCGCCAGCAGCTCAATTAGCGGGGGGGGGACAGATACGCAGTATTTT
>.|TRBJ2-1|TRBV10-3|few
CAISVTSELNNEQFF
TGTGCCATCAGTGTTACTAGTGAGCTAAACAATGAGCAGTTCTTC
>TRBD2|TRBJ2-1|TRBV6-2/TRBV6-3|few
CASTKGGSGSHEQFF
TGTGCCAGCACCAAGGGTGGTAGCGGGAGCCATGAGCAGTTCTTC
>.|TRBJ2-1|TRBV7-2|few
CASSISRPGLYNEQFF
TGTGCCAGCAGCATATCTCGCCCCGGGCTCTACAATGAGCAGTTCTTC
>.|TRBJ2-6|TRBV20-1|.
CSARDFTEANVLTF
TGCAGTGCTAGAGATTTCACAGAGGCCAACGTCCTGACTTTC
>TRBD1|TRBJ2-7|TRBV20-1|few
CSARGQSLYEQYF
TGCAGTGCTAGGGGACAGAGCCTCTACGAGCAGTACTTC
>TRBD1|TRBJ2-2|TRBV3-1|few
CASSPRQGNGELFF
TGTGCCAGCAGCCCAAGACAGGGGAACGGGGAGCTGTTTTTT
>TRBD1|TRBJ2-5|TRBV2|.
CASLDRGGSETQYF
TGTGCCAGCCTCGACAGGGGCGGTTCAGAGACCCAGTACTTC
>TRBD1|TRBJ1-1|TRBV3-1|few
CASSQGLGQGKSEAFF
TGTGCCAGCAGCCAAGGTTTAGGACAGGGTAAGTCTGAAGCTTTCTTT
>TRBD2|TRBJ2-2|TRBV24-1|.
CATSRDYPLGGELFF
TGTGCCACCAGTCGGGACTACCCTTTGGGCGGGGAGCTGTTTTTT
>.|TRBJ2-7|TRBV15|few
CATSRDLGSSYEQYF
TGTGCCACCAGCAGAGATCTGGGGTCCTCCTACGAGCAGTACTTC
>TRBD2|TRBJ2-1|TRBV18|.
CASSPPLSGGGEQFF
TGTGCCAGCTCACCGCCTCTTAGCGGGGGCGGGGAGCAGTTCTTC
>.|TRBJ2-7|TRBV6-2/TRBV6-3|.
CASRRGTPDYEQYF
TGTGCCAGCAGACGAGGGACACCCGACTACGAGCAGTACTTC
>.|TRBJ2-1|TRBV6-5|.
CASSSGRRTLSYNEQFF
TGTGCCAGCAGTTCGGGCAGGCGAACCTTATCCTACAATGAGCAGTTCTTC
>.|TRBJ1-5|TRBV12-3/TRBV12-4|few
CASSLEEKQPQHF
TGTGCCAGCAGTTTAGAGGAAAAGCAGCCCCAGCATTTT
>TRBD2|TRBJ2-3|TRBV7-7|.
CASSPGSTSGGATDTQYF
TGTGCTAGCAGCCCCGGCTCGACTAGCGGGGGGGCCACAGATACGCAGTATTTT
>.|TRBJ1-1|TRBV2|many
CASTMEGMGTEAFF
TGTGCCAGCACCATGGAGGGGATGGGCACTGAAGCTTTCTTT
>TRBD2|TRBJ2-3|TRBV11-2|.
CASSLGSGRKADTQYF
TGTGCCAGCAGCTTAGGTAGCGGGAGGAAGGCAGATACGCAGTATTTT
>.|TRBJ2-5|TRBV12-3/TRBV12-4|few
CASSRSLPRYQETQYF
TGTGCCAGCAGCCGGTCCCTGCCAAGGTACCAAGAGACCCAGTACTTC
>.|TRBJ1-5|TRBV2|.
CASGAAENQPQHF
TGTGCCAGCGGCGCGGCAGAAAATCAGCCCCAGCATTTT
>.|TRBJ2-7|TRBV6-5|.
CASSNGLPGYYEQYF
TGTGCCAGCAGTAACGGACTACCAGGTTACTACGAGCAGTACTTC
>.|TRBJ2-1|TRBV12-3/TRBV12-4|.
CASGGEYIYNEQFF
TGTGCCAGCGGAGGGGAATACATTTACAATGAGCAGTTCTTC
>TRBD1|TRBJ2-3|TRBV4-3|few
CASSQVFGRGRTTDTQYF
TGCGCCAGCAGCCAAGTTTTCGGCAGGGGGCGAACAACAGATACGCAGTATTTT
>TRBD1|TRBJ1-1|TRBV12-3/TRBV12-4|.
CASRPGGEPTFF
TGTGCCAGCAGGCCAGGGGGGGAGCCAACTTTCTTT
>TRBD2|TRBJ2-1|TRBV24-1|.
CATSDSTSGYNEQFF
TGTGCCACCAGTGATTCGACTAGCGGGTACAATGAGCAGTTCTTC
>TRBD2|TRBJ2-5|TRBV24-1|few
CATSDPPGLAGGETQYF
TGTGCCACCAGTGACCCACCGGGACTAGCAGGAGGGGAGACCCAGTACTTC
>.|TRBJ2-5|TRBV20-1|.
CSARVPGGETQYF
TGCAGTGCTAGAGTCCCCGGAGGGGAGACCCAGTACTTC
>TRBD2|TRBJ2-5|TRBV24-1|.
CATSRTSGKETQYF
TGTGCCACCAGCCGGACTAGCGGTAAAGAGACCCAGTACTTC